Shown below are 30 T cell receptor beta chains from a single sample sequenced in a study of low-dose radiotherapy and immunotherapy resistance in tumors. cDNA synthesis used a TRAV/TRBV-specific primer set for both chains. Amplification, which lasted roughly 20 PCR cycles, used a constant-region primer and V-primer adapter to amplify TCRs. Using its own MiXCR run on the reads, TCRdb lists one record per CDR3 protein. The table records around 80,000 distinct CDR3 sequences, 15% to 20% of them present only once. The time point was: after trial treatment. Treatment denoted: LDRT plus nivolumab, ipilimumab, low-dose cyclophosphamide and aspirin (RACIN trial). This specimen consisted of PBMCs, obtained after low-dose radiotherapy plus immunotherapy. All receptors come from a male donor with prostate cancer.

This clonotype was seen repeatedly, ten times or more. This chain links TRBV6-6 with TRBJ1-2; D gene ambiguous. The germline V gene encodes CDR1 MNHNY and CDR2 SVGAGI (reference sequence). The CDR3 runs 15 residues. Between the trimmed V and J ends, which lost 5 bases and 6 bases, there was a span of 19 bases. DNA for the CDR3: TGTGCCAGCAGTGCCGACACTCAGGTTCTGGATGGCTACACCTTC. Its translation: CASSADTQVLDGYTF.

This clonotype was seen at least ten times. The V call is TRBV7-2, the J call TRBJ2-2, with 11 bases matching TRBD2. CDR1 SGHTA and CDR2 FQGNSA come from the germline V gene. The CDR3 is made up of 15 amino acids. The trim removed 5 bases at V and 4 bases at J, leaving 3 bases unmatched. CDR3 in DNA: TGTGCCAGCAGCGGGACTAGCGGAATCACCGGGGAGCTGTTTTTT. It codes for CASSGTSGITGELFF. Together with reference TRBV7-2 and TRBJ2-2, the CDR3 gives the full variable domain: GAGVSQSPSNKVTEKGKDVELRCDPISGHTALYWYRQSLGQGLEFLIYFQGNSAPDKSGLPSDRFSAERTGGSVSTLTIQRTQQEDSAVYLCASSGTSGITGELFFGEGSRLTVL.

This clonotype was observed at least ten times. V and J are TRBV12-3 or TRBV12-4 and TRBJ2-2; weak D call: TRBD2 (6 bases). The CDR3 runs to 13 residues. V shed 6 bases and J shed 6 bases, with 11 bases lying between them. CDR3 amino acids: CASRAREAGELFF. CDR3 sequence (DNA): TGTGCCAGCAGGGCAAGGGAGGCCGGGGAGCTGTTTTTT.

This clonotype has ten or more counts. Sequence at one end of the junction differs from germline and may be a read error. The rearrangement joins TRBV2 to TRBJ1-6; the match to TRBD1 covers 11 bases. Looked up from germline, CDR1 is SNHLY and CDR2 is FYNNEI. The CDR3 is 15 amino acids. CDR3: CASSEAGQGDSPLHF. CDR3 coding DNA: TGTGCCAGCAGCGAAGCGGGACAGGGGGATTCACCCCTCCACTTT.

This clonotype was observed many times. The chain couples TRBV6-2 or TRBV6-3 to TRBJ2-1; 9 bases map to TRBD1. The CDR3 loop spans 15 amino acids. Germline V gene sequence: CDR1 MNHEY, CDR2 SVGEGT. The J segment lost 3 bases and the V segment lost 6 bases, leaving 6 bases of the junction unmatched. This CDR3 reads CASRLDRGDYNEQFF. CDR3 in DNA: TGTGCCAGCAGGCTCGACAGGGGGGACTACAATGAGCAGTTCTTC.

This clonotype came up many times. This rearrangement joins TRBV12-3 or TRBV12-4 to TRBJ2-7; D not certain. The CDR3 covers 14 residues. V was pared by 5 bases and J by 6 bases, with 17 bases between. CDR3 DNA sequence: TGTGCCAGCAGTCCGGCGGCCGGGTACGGCGAGCAGTACTTC. Its translation: CASSPAAGYGEQYF.

The chain has TRBV27 and TRBJ2-7, with 8 bases matching TRBD1. There are 13 residues in the CDR3. Germline lookup yields CDR1 MNHEY and CDR2 SMNVEV (reference sequence). V dropped 7 bases and J dropped 3; count of bases not matched to a gene: 5. The DNA for the CDR3 is TGTGCCAGCATGGGGGACAGGATCTACGAGCAGTACTTC. It yields the protein CASMGDRIYEQYF.

This rearrangement joins TRBV5-5 to TRBJ1-3; D not certain. The germline V and J ends were trimmed by 0 bases and 3 bases, with 10 bases remaining between them. CDR1 is SGHKS and CDR2 is YYEKEE in the germline V gene (reference sequence). CDR3 length equals 15 residues. The CDR3 region has the DNA TGTGCCAGCAGCTTGGATCGAGGGAGTGGAAACACCATATATTTT. Translating it yields CASSLDRGSGNTIYF.

This clonotype was seen repeatedly, ten times or more. This rearrangement joins TRBV20-1 to TRBJ1-1; tentatively, D is TRBD1 (6 bases). The CDR3 loop spans 13 amino acids. Trimming shortened V by 3 bases and J by 7 bases, and 15 bases separated the two germline ends. The V gene's germline CDR1 is DFQATT and CDR2 SNEGSKA (reference sequence). This CDR3 reads CSASASTGGEAFF. The CDR3 DNA follows: TGCAGTGCTAGCGCCTCGACAGGCGGTGAAGCTTTCTTT.

This clonotype was picked up many times. The genes are TRBV19 and TRBJ2-3, with 11 nucleotides matching TRBD2. The CDR3 spans 16 residues. V trimming: 2 bases; J trimming: 2 bases; junction bases outside the gene matches: 3. Germline lookup yields CDR1 LNHDA and CDR2 SQIVND (reference sequence). CDR3 sequence: CASSIPSGRSTDTQYF. DNA of the CDR3: TGTGCCAGTAGTATACCTAGCGGGAGGTCCACAGATACGCAGTATTTT.

In this sample, this clonotype turned up many times. The V gene is TRBV6-2 or TRBV6-3, the J gene TRBJ1-5, with D hard to call. From germline, CDR1 is MNHEY and CDR2 SVGEGT. Trimming took off 0 bases at V and 9 bases at J, with 9 bases between the two ends. CDR3 length: 13 amino acids. The CDR3 DNA reads TGTGCCAGCAGTTACTCGCCCGGATTGCCCCAGCATTTT. The encoded protein is CASSYSPGLPQHF.

This clonotype was seen repeatedly, ten times or more. The rearrangement joins TRBV19 to TRBJ1-1, with 9 bases aligning to TRBD1. The CDR3 is made up of 13 amino acids. The V segment lost 10 bases and the J segment 4 bases; nucleotides outside the gene matches: 7. Germline V gives CDR1 LNHDA, CDR2 SQIVND (reference sequence). CDR3 amino acids: CATADRGGTEAFF. The CDR3, as DNA: TGTGCCACCGCGGACAGGGGAGGCACTGAAGCTTTCTTT.

This clonotype was found many times. V and J are TRBV27 and TRBJ1-5, with a tentative D call TRBD1 (5 bases). Germline values: CDR1 MNHEY, CDR2 SMNVEV (reference sequence). There are 13 residues in the CDR3. V lost 6 bases, J lost 6 bases, and 12 bases lay in between. This CDR3 reads CASRVGGGQPQHF. In nucleotides, the CDR3 is TGTGCCAGCAGAGTGGGGGGTGGTCAGCCCCAGCATTTT.

This clonotype showed up just a few times. The CDR3 nucleotides are TGCGCCAGCAGACCGGGACAGTGGGGCCCCGGGGAGCTGTTTTTT. As protein: CASRPGQWGPGELFF. The V call is TRBV5-1, the J call TRBJ2-2; 7 bases align to TRBD1. Germline-derived CDR1 and CDR2 are SGHRS and YFSETQ. Unmatched junction bases numbered 10, after V lost 5 bases and J lost 6 bases. The length of the CDR3 is 15 residues.

The sample holds many counts of this clonotype. The chain couples TRBV6-5 to TRBJ2-7; D remains unclear. The CDR3 length is 13 residues. V dropped 5 bases and J dropped 6 bases, with 14 bases sitting between them. The germline V gene encodes CDR1 MNHEY and CDR2 SVGAGI. Here the CDR3 DNA reads TGTGCCAGCAGTCGTGACATTACCCTCGAGCAGTACTTC. This encodes CASSRDITLEQYF.

This clonotype showed up many times. One junction end does not reproduce the germline sequence, and a read error may be involved. The V gene is TRBV5-1, the J gene TRBJ1-1, with D unresolved. CDR3 length equals 12 residues. The germline CDR1 and CDR2 sequences are SGHRS and YFSETQ. CDR3 region: CASSSVGAEAFF. The CDR3 coding sequence is TGTGCCAGCAGCTCCGTAGGCGCTGAAGCTTTCTTT.

The chain is built from TRBV6-2 or TRBV6-3 and TRBJ1-2; D is undetermined. V was trimmed by 8 bases and J by 4 bases, leaving 11 bases between them. The germline gives CDR1 MNHEY, CDR2 SVGEGT. CDR3 length: 12 amino acids. The CDR3 sequence is CASVGPSYGYTF. The CDR3 DNA is TGTGCCAGCGTTGGACCGAGCTATGGCTACACCTTC.

This clonotype appeared many times. The chain links TRBV27 to TRBJ2-5; D is unclear. Deletions cut 5 bases from V and 1 base from J, with 8 bases between. Germline V gives CDR1 MNHEY, CDR2 SMNVEV (reference sequence). This CDR3 has 13 residues. CDR3 region: CASSVQIQETQYF. The CDR3 DNA reads TGTGCCAGCAGTGTACAGATCCAAGAGACCCAGTACTTC.

This clonotype was detected ten times or more. This chain connects TRBV5-1 to TRBJ1-4, with D possibly TRBD1 on 5 matching bases. Germline CDR1 is SGHRS and CDR2 is YFSETQ. CDR3 length: 14 amino acids. Trimming stripped 3 bases from V and 6 bases from J, with 12 bases between. The CDR3 nucleotides are TGCGCCAGCAGCTCTGGGACCGGGCATGAAAAACTGTTTTTT. The encoded protein is CASSSGTGHEKLFF. Supplemented by reference TRBV5-1 and TRBJ1-4, the full variable domain reads KAGVTQTPRYLIKTRGQQVTLSCSPISGHRSVSWYQQTPGQGLQFLFEYFSETQRNKGNFPGRFSGRQFSNSRSEMNVSTLELGDSALYLCASSSGTGHEKLFFGSGTQLSVL.

A note on this clonotype: This likely traces to a read error, being one base from a far larger clone. This chain joins TRBV7-9 and TRBJ2-1; 16 bases are a match to TRBD2. The CDR3 extends over 16 amino acids. V dropped 4 bases and J dropped 10; count of bases not matched to a gene: 7. The V gene's germline CDR1 is SEHNR and CDR2 FQNEAQ (reference sequence). In DNA, the CDR3 is TGTGCCAGCAGCTCGGGGACTAGCGGGAGGGCCTACGAGCAGTTCTTC. It translates to CASSSGTSGRAYEQFF.

This clonotype occurred many times. The rearrangement links TRBV11-3 to TRBJ2-1; 11 nucleotides line up with TRBD2. V shed 0 bases and J 9 bases; nucleotides not matched to a gene: 1. This CDR3 is 14 amino acids long. Looked up from germline, CDR1 is SGHNT and CDR2 is YENEEA. CDR3 nucleotides: TGTGCCAGCAGCTTAGACACTAGCGGGGGTGAGCAGTTCTTC. Encoded protein: CASSLDTSGGEQFF.

This clonotype was observed at least ten times. The chain uses TRBV29-1 and TRBJ2-5; D ambiguous. This CDR3 comprises 13 residues. V shed 4 bases and J shed 2 bases, with 11 bases lying between them. Germline V gene sequence: CDR1 SQVTM, CDR2 ANQGSEA. The CDR3 DNA is TGCAGCGTTGCCCTACTCACGCAAGAGACCCAGTACTTC. Translation gives CSVALLTQETQYF. The whole variable domain, filled in from reference TRBV29-1 and TRBJ2-5, reads SAVISQKPSRDICQRGTSLTIQCQVDSQVTMMFWYRQQPGQSLTLIATANQGSEATYESGFVIDKFPISRPNLTFSTLTVSNMSPEDSSIYLCSVALLTQETQYFGPGTRLLVL.

This clonotype was observed many times. The chain employs TRBV20-1 and TRBJ2-7; the D is unclear. This CDR3 is built from 12 residues. V was clipped by 3 bases and J by 2 bases, with 8 bases between them. Germline V gene lookup returns CDR1 DFQATT and CDR2 SNEGSKA (reference sequence). DNA for the CDR3: TGCAGTGCTAGCCGGCTAACCTACGAGCAGTACTTC. Amino acids: CSASRLTYEQYF.

There are many counts of this clonotype. This rearrangement joins TRBV4-3 to TRBJ2-5; possibly TRBD1 for D (6 bases). V was cut by 5 bases and J by 5 bases, with 15 bases left in between. The germline V gene has CDR1 LGHNA and CDR2 YSLEER. CDR3 length equals 14 residues. CDR3 sequence reads: CASSARQVGETQYF. The CDR3 DNA reads TGCGCCAGCAGCGCACGACAGGTGGGGGAGACCCAGTACTTC.

This sequence joins TRBV6-2 or TRBV6-3 and TRBJ2-7, with 7 bases fitting TRBD1. This CDR3 has 17 amino acids. The V and J ends lost 4 bases and 5 bases, in that order; junction bases with no gene match: 17. Per the germline V gene, CDR1 is MNHEY and CDR2 is SVGEGT. The DNA for the CDR3 is TGTGCCAGCAGTTCCGACCGGAGTGAGGGACAGAACCACGAGCAGTACTTC. Its protein product is CASSSDRSEGQNHEQYF.

This clonotype showed up many times. The J gene is TRBJ2-7, the V gene TRBV7-2; 10 bases fit TRBD1. This CDR3 region has 16 residues. Losses at the gene ends were 0 bases for V and 3 bases for J; bases not matched to a gene: 5. The germline CDR1 and CDR2 sequences are SGHTA and FQGNSA. This CDR3 is CASSLAPGQGNYEQYF. The CDR3 coding sequence is TGTGCCAGCAGCTTAGCGCCGGGACAGGGGAACTACGAGCAGTACTTC. Together with reference TRBV7-2 and TRBJ2-7, the CDR3 gives the full variable domain: GAGVSQSPSNKVTEKGKDVELRCDPISGHTALYWYRQSLGQGLEFLIYFQGNSAPDKSGLPSDRFSAERTGGSVSTLTIQRTQQEDSAVYLCASSLAPGQGNYEQYFGPGTRLTVT.

Comments on this clonotype: One base separates it from a far larger clone, so it is likely a read error. The CDR3 nucleotides read TGTGCCAGCAGTTACAGCCTGGAGATCTACGAGCAGTACTTC. This gives the protein CASSYSLEIYEQYF. This chain links TRBV6-2 or TRBV6-3 with TRBJ2-1; D not certain. TRBJ2-7 matches the DNA end more closely, so the J call is doubtful. This CDR3 spans 14 amino acids. The V gene's germline CDR1 is MNHEY and CDR2 SVGEGT.

This clonotype was observed at least ten times. The chain joins TRBV20-1 to TRBJ1-6; 9 bases are shared with TRBD1. V lost 5 bases and J lost 6; bases outside the gene matches: 8. Germline V lookup: CDR1 DFQATT, CDR2 SNEGSKA (reference sequence). The CDR3 runs 15 residues. The chain's CDR3 is CSASRDRAPNSPLHF. In DNA form, the CDR3 reads TGCAGTGCTTCACGGGACAGGGCTCCTAATTCACCCCTCCACTTT.

This chain connects TRBV5-4 to TRBJ2-7, with a possible D match to TRBD2 (6 bases). Germline CDR1 reads SGHNT; CDR2 reads YYREEE (reference sequence). The CDR3 covers 14 residues. CDR3 amino acids: CTCSLGDSFYEQYF. CDR3 nucleotides: TGTACCTGCAGCTTGGGGGACTCATTTTACGAGCAGTACTTC.

This clonotype was recorded at least ten times. This chain connects TRBV20-1 to TRBJ2-5; the D gene is possibly TRBD2 (6 bases). Germline CDR1 DFQATT, CDR2 SNEGSKA (reference sequence). The V end was cut by 3 bases, the J end by 3 bases, with 11 bases between. The CDR3 covers 13 residues. CDR3 sequence reads: CSARARGKETQYF. Written as DNA, the CDR3 is TGCAGTGCTAGGGCCCGGGGGAAAGAGACCCAGTACTTC.